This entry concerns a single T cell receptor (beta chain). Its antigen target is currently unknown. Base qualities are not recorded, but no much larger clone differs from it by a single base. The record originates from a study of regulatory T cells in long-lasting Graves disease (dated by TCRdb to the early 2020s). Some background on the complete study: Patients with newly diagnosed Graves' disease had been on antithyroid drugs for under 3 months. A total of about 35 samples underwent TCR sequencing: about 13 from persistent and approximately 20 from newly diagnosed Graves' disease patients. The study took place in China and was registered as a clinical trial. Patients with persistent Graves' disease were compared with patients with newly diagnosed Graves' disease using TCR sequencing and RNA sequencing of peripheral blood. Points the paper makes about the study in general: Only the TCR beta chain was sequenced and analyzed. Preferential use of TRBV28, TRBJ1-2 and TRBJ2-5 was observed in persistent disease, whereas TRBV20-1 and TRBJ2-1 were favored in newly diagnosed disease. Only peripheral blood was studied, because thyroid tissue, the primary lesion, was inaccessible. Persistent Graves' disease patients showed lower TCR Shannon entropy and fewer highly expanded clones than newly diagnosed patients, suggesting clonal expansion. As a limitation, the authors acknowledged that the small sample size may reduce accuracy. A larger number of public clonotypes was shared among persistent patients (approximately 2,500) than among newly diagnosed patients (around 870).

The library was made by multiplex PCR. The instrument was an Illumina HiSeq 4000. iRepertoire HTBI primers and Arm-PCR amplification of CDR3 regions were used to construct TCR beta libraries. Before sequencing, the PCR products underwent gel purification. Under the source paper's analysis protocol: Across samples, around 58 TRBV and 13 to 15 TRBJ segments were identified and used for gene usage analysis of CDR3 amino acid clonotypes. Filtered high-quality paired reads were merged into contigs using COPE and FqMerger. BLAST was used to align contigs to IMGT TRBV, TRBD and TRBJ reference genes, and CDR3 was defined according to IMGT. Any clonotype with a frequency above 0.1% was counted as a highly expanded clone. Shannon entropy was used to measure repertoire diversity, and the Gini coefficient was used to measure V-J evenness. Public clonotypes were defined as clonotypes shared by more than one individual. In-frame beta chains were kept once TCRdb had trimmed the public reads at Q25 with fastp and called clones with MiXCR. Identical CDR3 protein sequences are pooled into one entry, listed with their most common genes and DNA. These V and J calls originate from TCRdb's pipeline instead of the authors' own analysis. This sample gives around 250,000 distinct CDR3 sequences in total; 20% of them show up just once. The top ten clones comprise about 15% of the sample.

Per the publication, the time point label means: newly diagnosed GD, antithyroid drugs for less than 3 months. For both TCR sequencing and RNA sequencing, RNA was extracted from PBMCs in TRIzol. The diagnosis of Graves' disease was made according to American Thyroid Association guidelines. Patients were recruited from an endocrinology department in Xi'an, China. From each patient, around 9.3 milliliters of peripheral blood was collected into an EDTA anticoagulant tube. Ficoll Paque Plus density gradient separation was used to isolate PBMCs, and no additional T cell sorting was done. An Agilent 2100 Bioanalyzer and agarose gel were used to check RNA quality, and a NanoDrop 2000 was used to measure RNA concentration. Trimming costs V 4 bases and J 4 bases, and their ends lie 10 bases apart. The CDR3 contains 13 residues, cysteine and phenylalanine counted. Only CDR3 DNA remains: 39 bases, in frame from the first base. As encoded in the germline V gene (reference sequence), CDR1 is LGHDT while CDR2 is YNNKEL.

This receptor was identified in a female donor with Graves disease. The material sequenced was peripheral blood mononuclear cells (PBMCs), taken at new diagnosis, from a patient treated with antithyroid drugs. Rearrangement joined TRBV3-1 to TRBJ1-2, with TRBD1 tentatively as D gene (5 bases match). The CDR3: CASSPDGAYGYTF. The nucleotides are TGTGCCAGCAGCCCGGACGGGGCCTATGGCTACACCTTC. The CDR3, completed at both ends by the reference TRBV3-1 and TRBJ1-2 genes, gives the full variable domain DTAVSQTPKYLVTQMGNDKSIKCEQNLGHDTMYWYKQDSKKFLKIMFSYNNKELIINETVPNRFSPKSPDKAHLNLHINSLELGDSAVYFCASSPDGAYGYTFGSGTRLTVV.